The sequence of this TCR beta chain was determined in a study of neoadjuvant nivolumab and ipilimumab in lung cancer. Sequencing used immunoSEQ multiplex PCR; TCRdb keeps in-frame clones, though not all of them. This sample has 2,000 or so clones, with 65% to 90% found just once. Broader study findings: Only a single major-pathologic-response sample was available for clonality analysis.

The CDR3 consists of 14 residues. CDR1 and CDR2 (germline): MRHNA, SNTAGT. V shed 4 bases and J 2 bases; nucleotides not matched to a gene: 3. Notes on this clone: Its target is unknown.

This clonotype was sampled from an adult with non-small cell lung cancer. V usage is TRBV6-4 and J usage is TRBJ2-3; 7 positions match TRBD2. Sample: adjacent normal lung tissue, taken after neoadjuvant nivolumab, alone or with ipilimumab, at or shortly before surgery. The CDR3 here is CASSGGGDTDTQYF. In DNA form, the CDR3 reads TGTGCCAGCAGTGGCGGGGGAGACACAGATACGCAGTATTTT.